The TCR beta chain described here comes from a study of cytomegalovirus exposure and HLA in healthy donors. Whole-study findings and limits: Cytomegalovirus-associated status was assigned to about 170 TCR beta chains.

The PCR employed 60 Vbeta primers together with 13 Jbeta primers. Measured with immunoSEQ multiplex PCR; TCRdb has only the in-frame clones, and not every one. Of hundreds of thousands of clones in the sample, 65% to 90% were seen once. About this clone itself: Antigen unknown.

Sequencing used PBMCs. The receptor was derived from a girl aged 10-17 years in good health and CMV-seronegative.

The CDR3 DNA reads TGTGCCAGCGGCAGGGCCCGGAACACTGAAGCTTTCTTT. Its translation: CASGRARNTEAFF. This chain links TRBV28 with TRBJ1-1; D is possibly TRBD1 (5 bases). The germline V gene encodes CDR1 MDHEN and CDR2 SYDVKM. Deletions cut 8 bases from V and 1 base from J, with 11 bases between. The CDR3 runs to 13 residues.